This T cell receptor beta chain was documented in a study of blood T cells in healthy people across ages. Combining a sample-barcoded 5' primer with a J-beta primer mix, a second PCR ran for roughly 6 to 11 cycles. TCRdb recomputed calls from the 5' RACE reads with MiXCR, one row per CDR3 protein. The sample contains about 930,000 distinct CDR3 sequences, under 35% of which appear only once. Worth noting for this clonotype: A much larger clone differs by one base, so this may be a read error.

The CDR3 extends over 14 amino acids. Germline V gene sequence: CDR1 LNHNV, CDR2 YYDKDF (reference sequence). The V segment lost 1 base and the J segment 11 bases; nucleotides outside the gene matches: 7. In addition, the sample was reused for a study of T cells of mothers and their children.

V gene TRBV15 combines with J gene TRBJ2-5; 10 nucleotides match TRBD1. Sequenced input: blood. This receptor was taken from a woman aged 40 to 55 in good health. DNA for the CDR3: TGTGCCACCAGCAGAGGTAGGACAGGGGGAGAGCAGTACTTC. Its protein is CATSRGRTGGEQYF.